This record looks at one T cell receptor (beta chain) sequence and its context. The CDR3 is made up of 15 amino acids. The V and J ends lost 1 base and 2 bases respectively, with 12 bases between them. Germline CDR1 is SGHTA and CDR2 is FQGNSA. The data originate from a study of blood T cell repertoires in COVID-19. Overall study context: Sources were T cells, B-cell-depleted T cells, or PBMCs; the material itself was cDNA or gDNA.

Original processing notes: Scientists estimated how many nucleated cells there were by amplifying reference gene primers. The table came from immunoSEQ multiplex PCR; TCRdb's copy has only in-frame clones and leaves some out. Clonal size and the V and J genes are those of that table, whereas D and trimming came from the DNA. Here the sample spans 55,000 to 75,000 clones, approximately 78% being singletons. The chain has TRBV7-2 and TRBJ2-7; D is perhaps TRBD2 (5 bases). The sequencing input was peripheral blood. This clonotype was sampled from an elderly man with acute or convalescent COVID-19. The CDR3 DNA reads TGTGCCAGCAGCTTAGAGGGAGAGGTCCCCTACGAGCAGTACTTC. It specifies CASSLEGEVPYEQYF.